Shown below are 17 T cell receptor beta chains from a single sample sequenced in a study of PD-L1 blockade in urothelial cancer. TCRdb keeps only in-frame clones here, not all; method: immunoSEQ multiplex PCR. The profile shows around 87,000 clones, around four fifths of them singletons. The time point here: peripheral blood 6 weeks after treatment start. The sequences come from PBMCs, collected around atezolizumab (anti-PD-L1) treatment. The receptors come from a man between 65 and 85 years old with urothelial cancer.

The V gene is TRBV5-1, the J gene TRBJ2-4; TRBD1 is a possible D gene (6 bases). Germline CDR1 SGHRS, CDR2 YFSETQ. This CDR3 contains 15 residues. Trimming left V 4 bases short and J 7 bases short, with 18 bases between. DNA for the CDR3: TGCGCCAGCAGCCTACGACAGGATGGGACCAACATTCAGTACTTC. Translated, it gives CASSLRQDGTNIQYF.

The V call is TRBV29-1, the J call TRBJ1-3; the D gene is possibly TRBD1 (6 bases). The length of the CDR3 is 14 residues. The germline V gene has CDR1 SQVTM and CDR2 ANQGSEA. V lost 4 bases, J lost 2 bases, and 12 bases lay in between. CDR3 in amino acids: CSVGQDPPGNTIYF. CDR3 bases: TGCAGCGTTGGACAGGATCCTCCTGGAAACACCATATATTTT.

CDR3 nucleotides: TGTGCCAGCAGCCCGTCGGCGGTAAACACTGAAGCTTTCTTT. It codes for CASSPSAVNTEAFF. V usage is TRBV5-4 and J usage is TRBJ1-1; D is uncertain. The V gene's germline CDR1 is SGHNT and CDR2 YYREEE (reference sequence). V lost 4 bases, J lost 2 bases, and 12 bases lay in between. The CDR3 spans 14 residues.

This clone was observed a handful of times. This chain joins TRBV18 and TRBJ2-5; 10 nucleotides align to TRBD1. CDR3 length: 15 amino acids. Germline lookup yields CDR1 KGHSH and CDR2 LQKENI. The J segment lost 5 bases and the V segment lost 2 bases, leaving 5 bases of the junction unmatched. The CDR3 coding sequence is TGTGCCAGCTCACCAAGACAGGGGGCCGGGGAGACCCAGTACTTC. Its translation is CASSPRQGAGETQYF.

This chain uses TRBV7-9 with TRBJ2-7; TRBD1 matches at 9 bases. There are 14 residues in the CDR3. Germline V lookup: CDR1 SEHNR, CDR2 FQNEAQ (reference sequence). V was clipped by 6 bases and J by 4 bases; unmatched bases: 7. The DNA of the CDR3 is TGTGCCAGCAGTCCCACCGGACAGGGGTACGAGCAGTACTTC. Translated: CASSPTGQGYEQYF.

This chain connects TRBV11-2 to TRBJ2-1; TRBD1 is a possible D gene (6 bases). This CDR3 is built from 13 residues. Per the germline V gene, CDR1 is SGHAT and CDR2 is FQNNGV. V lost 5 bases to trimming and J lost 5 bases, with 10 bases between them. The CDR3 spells CASSPGHNNEQFF. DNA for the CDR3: TGTGCCAGCAGCCCGGGACACAACAATGAGCAGTTCTTC.

This CDR3 reads CASSLMASGTSMDTQYF. The CDR3 DNA follows: TGTGCCAGCAGCTTAATGGCTAGCGGAACTAGTATGGATACGCAGTATTTT. The chain employs TRBV7-9 and TRBJ2-3; 7 bases fit TRBD2. V dropped 2 bases and J dropped 6; count of bases not matched to a gene: 14. The CDR3 has 17 amino acids. Germline CDR1 and CDR2: SEHNR and FQNEAQ (reference sequence). The whole variable domain, remainder taken from reference TRBV7-9 and TRBJ2-3, is DTGVSQNPRHKITKRGQNVTFRCDPISEHNRLYWYRQTLGQGPEFLTYFQNEAQLEKSRLLSDRFSAERPKGSFSTLEIQRTEQGDSAMYLCASSLMASGTSMDTQYFGPGTRLTVL.

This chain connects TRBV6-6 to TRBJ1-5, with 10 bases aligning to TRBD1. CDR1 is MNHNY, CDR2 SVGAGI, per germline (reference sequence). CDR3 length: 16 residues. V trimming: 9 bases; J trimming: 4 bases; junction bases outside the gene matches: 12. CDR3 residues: CASLRGTGVKNQPQHF. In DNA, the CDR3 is TGTGCCAGTTTGAGAGGGACAGGGGTTAAGAATCAGCCCCAGCATTTT.

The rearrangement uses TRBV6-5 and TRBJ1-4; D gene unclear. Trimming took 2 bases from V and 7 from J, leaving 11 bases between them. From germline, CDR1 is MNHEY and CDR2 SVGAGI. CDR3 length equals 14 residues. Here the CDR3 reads CASSYDYKGEKLFF. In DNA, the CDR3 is TGTGCCAGCAGTTACGACTACAAGGGTGAAAAACTGTTTTTT.

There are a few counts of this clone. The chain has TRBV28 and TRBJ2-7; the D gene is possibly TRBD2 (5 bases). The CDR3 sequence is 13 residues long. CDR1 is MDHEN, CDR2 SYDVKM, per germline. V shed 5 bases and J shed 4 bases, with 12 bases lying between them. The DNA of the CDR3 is TGTGCCAGCAGTCTGTCAGCGGCGTACGAGCAGTACTTC. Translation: CASSLSAAYEQYF.

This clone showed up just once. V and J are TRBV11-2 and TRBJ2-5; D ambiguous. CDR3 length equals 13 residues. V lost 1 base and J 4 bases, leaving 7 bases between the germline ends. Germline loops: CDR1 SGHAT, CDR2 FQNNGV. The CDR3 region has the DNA TGTGCCAGCAGCTTAGGCGGCTTAGAGACCCAGTACTTC. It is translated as CASSLGGLETQYF.

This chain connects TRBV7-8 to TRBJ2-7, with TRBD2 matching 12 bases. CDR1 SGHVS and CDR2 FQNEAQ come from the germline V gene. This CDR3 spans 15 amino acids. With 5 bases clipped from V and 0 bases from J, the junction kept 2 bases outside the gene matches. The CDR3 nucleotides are TGTGCCAGCAGCACGACTAGCGGGAGCTCCTACGAGCAGTACTTC. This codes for CASSTTSGSSYEQYF. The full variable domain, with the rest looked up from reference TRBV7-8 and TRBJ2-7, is GAGVSQSPRYKVAKRGQDVALRCDPISGHVSLFWYQQALGQGPEFLTYFQNEAQLDKSGLPSDRFFAERPEGSVSTLKIQRTQQEDSAVYLCASSTTSGSSYEQYFGPGTRLTVT.

CDR3 sequence (DNA): TGTGCCAGCAGCTTAGGGGACGGCCGGGAGAAGTTCTTC. It is translated as CASSLGDGREKFF. The chain carries TRBV7-9 and TRBJ2-1; the D gene is possibly TRBD2 (6 bases). The V gene's germline CDR1 is SEHNR and CDR2 FQNEAQ (reference sequence). The CDR3 contains 13 residues. V was pared by 1 base and J by 14 bases, with 15 bases between.

CDR3 sequence (DNA): TGTGCCAGCAGCGAAACGGGACTCGAGACCGGGGGGCAGTTCTTC. Protein sequence: CASSETGLETGGQFF. The V gene is TRBV5-4, the J gene TRBJ2-1; a weak D match, TRBD2 (6 bases). The CDR3 sequence is 15 residues long. Between the trimmed V and J ends, which lost 4 bases and 12 bases, there was a span of 23 bases. Germline assignment: CDR1 SGHNT and CDR2 YYREEE (reference sequence). The complete variable domain, with remaining parts taken from reference TRBV5-4 and TRBJ2-1, reads ETGVTQSPTHLIKTRGQQVTLRCSSQSGHNTVSWYQQALGQGPQFIFQYYREEENGRGNFPPRFSGLQFPNYSSELNVNALELDDSALYLCASSETGLETGGQFFGPGTRLTVL.

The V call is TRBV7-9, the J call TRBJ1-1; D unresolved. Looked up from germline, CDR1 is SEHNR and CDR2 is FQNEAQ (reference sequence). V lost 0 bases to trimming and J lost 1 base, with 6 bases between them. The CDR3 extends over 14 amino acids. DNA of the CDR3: TGTGCCAGCAGCTTAGCGCAACAGAACACTGAAGCTTTCTTT. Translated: CASSLAQQNTEAFF. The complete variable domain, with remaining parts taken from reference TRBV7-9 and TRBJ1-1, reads DTGVSQNPRHKITKRGQNVTFRCDPISEHNRLYWYRQTLGQGPEFLTYFQNEAQLEKSRLLSDRFSAERPKGSFSTLEIQRTEQGDSAMYLCASSLAQQNTEAFFGQGTRLTVV.

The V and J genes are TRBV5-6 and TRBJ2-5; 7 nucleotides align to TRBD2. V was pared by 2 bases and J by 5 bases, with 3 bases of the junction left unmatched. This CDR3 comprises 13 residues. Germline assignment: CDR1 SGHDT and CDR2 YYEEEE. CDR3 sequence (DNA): TGTGCCAGCAGCTTTGCTAGCGGCGAGACCCAGTACTTC. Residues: CASSFASGETQYF.

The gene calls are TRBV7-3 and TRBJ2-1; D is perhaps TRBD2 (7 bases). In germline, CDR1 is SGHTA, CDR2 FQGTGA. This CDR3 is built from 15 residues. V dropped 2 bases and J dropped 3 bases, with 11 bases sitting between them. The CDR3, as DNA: TGTGCCAGCAGCTTAGAGGGGGGGTTCTACAATGAGCAGTTCTTC. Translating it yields CASSLEGGFYNEQFF.